Listed below are T cell receptor beta chains from one sample, sequenced in a study of cytomegalovirus exposure and HLA in healthy donors. Method: immunoSEQ multiplex PCR; TCRdb's copy keeps in-frame clones and lacks some. The sample carries approximately 150,000 clones, just over 75% recorded once. The sequencing sample was made of PBMCs. The receptors derive from a woman aged 25 to 39 in good health and CMV-seropositive. The CDR3 runs from the conserved cysteine through the conserved F or W. The D gene is left open where the match is weak. Not all rows give a size; the values are once, few, many and, for expanded clones, a class.

d_gene	v_gene	j_gene	abundance	CDR3nt	CDR3aa
NA	TRBV25-1	TRBJ1-3	few	TGTGCCAGCAACAGTGGAAACACCATATATTTT	CASNSGNTIYF
NA	TRBV6-4	TRBJ1-1	NA	TGTGCCAGCAGGCGGGCACAGAACGAGGCTGAAGCTTTCTTT	CASRRAQNEAEAFF
TRBD2	TRBV5-1	TRBJ2-5	NA	TGCGCCAGCAGCTTCGGCCTAGCGGGGGGTTTGACCCAGTACTTC	CASSFGLAGGLTQYF
TRBD1	TRBV5-1	TRBJ2-2	NA	TGCGCCAGCAGCTGGGACAGGGTTGGTGGCACCGGGGAGCTGTTTTTT	CASSWDRVGGTGELFF
NA	TRBV7-9	TRBJ2-1	NA	TGTGCCAACGTCCTAGGGGCGGGGAATTACAATGAGCAGTTCTTC	CANVLGAGNYNEQFF
NA	TRBV5-1	TRBJ1-3	NA	TGCGCCAGCAGCTTGGACGGGGGGCCTGGAAACACCATATATTTT	CASSLDGGPGNTIYF
TRBD1	TRBV28	TRBJ1-2	NA	TGTGCCAGCAGTTTAGTGGGGACAGGGGTTAGCTATGGCTACACCTTC	CASSLVGTGVSYGYTF
TRBD2	TRBV2	TRBJ2-7	NA	TGTGCCAGCAGTGAAGTAGCTAGCGGATCCTACGAGCAGTACTTC	CASSEVASGSYEQYF
TRBD2	TRBV7-6	TRBJ2-2	NA	TGTGCCAGCAGCTTAGAAGGGACTAGCGGCCAAGTCAACACCGGGGAGCTGTTTTTT	CASSLEGTSGQVNTGELFF
TRBD1	TRBV12-5	TRBJ1-4	few	TGTGCTAGTGGTTTGGTACAGGGGTCAACTAATGAAAAACTGTTTTTT	CASGLVQGSTNEKLFF
TRBD1	TRBV15	TRBJ1-2	once	TGTGCCACCAGCAGAGAGACAGGGGATGGCTACACCTTC	CATSRETGDGYTF
TRBD2	TRBV27	TRBJ2-3	NA	TGTGCCAGCAGTTCTGGTACTAGCGGGTGGGAAGGGACAGATACGCAGTATTTT	CASSSGTSGWEGTDTQYF
TRBD1	TRBV25-1	TRBJ2-1	once	TGTGCCAGCAAGGACAGGGCCTACAATGAGCAGTTCTTC	CASKDRAYNEQFF